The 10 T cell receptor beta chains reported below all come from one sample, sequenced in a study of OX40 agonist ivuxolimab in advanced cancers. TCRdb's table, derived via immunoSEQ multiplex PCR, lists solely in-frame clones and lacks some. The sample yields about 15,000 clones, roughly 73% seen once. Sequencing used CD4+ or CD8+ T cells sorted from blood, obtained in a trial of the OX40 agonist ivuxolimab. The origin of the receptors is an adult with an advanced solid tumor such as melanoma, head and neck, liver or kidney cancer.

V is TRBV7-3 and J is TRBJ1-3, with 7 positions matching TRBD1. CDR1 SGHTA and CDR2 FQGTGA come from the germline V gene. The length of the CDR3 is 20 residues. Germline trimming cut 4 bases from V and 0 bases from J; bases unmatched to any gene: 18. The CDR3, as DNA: TGTGCCAGCAGCTGTAAAGGGGGCTTTAAGGGGGCCTTCTCTGGAAACACCATATATTTT. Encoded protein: CASSCKGGFKGAFSGNTIYF.

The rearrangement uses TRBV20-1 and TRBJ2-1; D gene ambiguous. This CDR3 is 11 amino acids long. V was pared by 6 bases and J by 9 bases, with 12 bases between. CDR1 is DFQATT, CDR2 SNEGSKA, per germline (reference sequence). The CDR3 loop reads CSARQAGEQFF. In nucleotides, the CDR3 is TGCAGTGCAAGGCAAGCTGGTGAGCAGTTCTTC.

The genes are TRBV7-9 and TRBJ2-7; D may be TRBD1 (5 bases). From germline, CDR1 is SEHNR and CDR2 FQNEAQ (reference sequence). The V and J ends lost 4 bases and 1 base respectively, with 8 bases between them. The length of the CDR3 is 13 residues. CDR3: CASSSRQSYEQYF. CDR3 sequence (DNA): TGTGCCAGCAGCTCCCGACAGTCCTACGAGCAGTACTTC.

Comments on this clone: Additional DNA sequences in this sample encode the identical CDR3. CDR3 bases: TGTGCCAGCAGCGTAGGTACAGATACGCAGTATTTT. It codes for CASSVGTDTQYF. The V and J genes are TRBV9 and TRBJ2-3; D unclear. This CDR3 contains 12 residues. CDR1 is SGDLS, CDR2 YYNGEE, per germline. V was shortened by 0 bases and J by 3 bases, with 2 bases between the two germline ends.

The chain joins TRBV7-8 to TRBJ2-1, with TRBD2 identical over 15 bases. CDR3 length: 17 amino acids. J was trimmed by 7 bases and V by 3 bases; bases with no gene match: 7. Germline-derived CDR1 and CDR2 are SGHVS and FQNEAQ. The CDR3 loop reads CASSFGLAGGLGNEQFF. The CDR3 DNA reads TGTGCCAGCAGCTTTGGACTAGCGGGGGGGCTTGGTAATGAGCAGTTCTTC.

The CDR3 DNA follows: TGTGCCAGCAGTGAATTGGGCAGCGCCTACGAGCAGTACTTC. This translates into CASSELGSAYEQYF. The chain employs TRBV6-1 and TRBJ2-7; the D is unclear. With 2 bases removed from V and 2 bases from J, the gap between germline ends came to 10 bases. There are 14 residues in the CDR3. Germline CDR1 reads MNHNS; CDR2 reads SASEGT.

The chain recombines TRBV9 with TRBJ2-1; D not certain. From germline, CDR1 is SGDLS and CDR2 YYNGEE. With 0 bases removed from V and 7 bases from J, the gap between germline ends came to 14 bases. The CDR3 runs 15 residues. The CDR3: CASSVEPSLGNEQFF. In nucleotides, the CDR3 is TGTGCCAGCAGCGTAGAACCCAGTCTCGGGAATGAGCAGTTCTTC.

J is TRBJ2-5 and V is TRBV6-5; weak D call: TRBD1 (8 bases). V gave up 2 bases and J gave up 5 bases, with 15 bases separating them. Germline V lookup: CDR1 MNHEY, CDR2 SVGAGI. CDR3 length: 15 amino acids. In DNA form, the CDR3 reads TGTGCCAGCAGTTACCGAGGACAGGGAGGGGAGACCCAGTACTTC. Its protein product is CASSYRGQGGETQYF.

The DNA for the CDR3 is TGTGCCAGCAGCGGACAGGGGAGCTCCTACGAGCAGTACTTC. This translates into CASSGQGSSYEQYF. The J gene is TRBJ2-7, the V gene TRBV13; 9 positions match TRBD1. Germline CDR1 reads PRHDT; CDR2 reads FYEKMQ (reference sequence). The CDR3 is 14 amino acids. The V segment lost 5 bases and the J segment 0 bases; nucleotides outside the gene matches: 2. The variable domain in full, with the rest retrieved from reference TRBV13 and TRBJ2-7, is AAGVIQSPRHLIKEKRETATLKCYPIPRHDTVYWYQQGPGQDPQFLISFYEKMQSDKGSIPDRFSAQQFSDYHSELNMSSLELGDSALYFCASSGQGSSYEQYFGPGTRLTVT.

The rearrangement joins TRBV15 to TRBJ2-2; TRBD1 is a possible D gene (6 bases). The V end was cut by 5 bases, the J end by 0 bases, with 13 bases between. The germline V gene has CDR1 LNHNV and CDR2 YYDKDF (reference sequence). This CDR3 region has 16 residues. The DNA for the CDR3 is TGTGCCACCAGCTCCTGGACAGAAACGAACACCGGGGAGCTGTTTTTT. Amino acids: CATSSWTETNTGELFF.